Following are 28 T cell receptor beta chains from one sample sequenced in a study of blood T cell repertoires in COVID-19. The protocol was immunoSEQ multiplex PCR, while the TCRdb copy is restricted to in-frame clones and leaves out a portion. The profile covers about 260,000 clones, with 65% to 85% appearing a single time and more than 1.5% taken by the ten largest. The sample comprised peripheral blood. These receptors originate from a woman between 40 and 50 years old who had recovered from COVID-19.

The chain links TRBV30 to TRBJ1-5; D is possibly TRBD1 (6 bases). The CDR3 is 13 amino acids. V was clipped by 3 bases and J by 6 bases, with 12 bases between them. Germline assignment: CDR1 GTSNPN and CDR2 SVGIG (reference sequence). CDR3 in DNA: TGTGCCTGGAGAAAACAGGGTCGTCAGCCCCAGCATTTT. It translates to CAWRKQGRQPQHF.

The V call is TRBV7-9, the J call TRBJ2-5; D uncertain. V gave up 1 base and J gave up 3 bases, with 9 bases separating them. The CDR3 totals 14 residues. Germline V gene sequence: CDR1 SEHNR, CDR2 FQNEAQ (reference sequence). The CDR3 bases are TGTGCCAGCAGCTTAGGTCAGGTTAAAGAGACCCAGTACTTC. Translation: CASSLGQVKETQYF.

This clone was detected once. This chain uses TRBV11-2 with TRBJ1-6; TRBD1 matches at 7 bases. The CDR3 spans 13 residues. Looked up from germline, CDR1 is SGHAT and CDR2 is FQNNGV. J gave up 10 bases and V 5 bases, and 5 bases lay outside the gene matches. The chain's CDR3 is CASSLDRASPLHF. CDR3 in DNA: TGTGCCAGCAGCCTCGACAGGGCCTCACCCCTCCACTTT.

The V gene is TRBV28, the J gene TRBJ1-3, with 8 bases that match TRBD1. CDR3 length equals 15 residues. The V gene's germline CDR1 is MDHEN and CDR2 SYDVKM. The V gene end was trimmed by 5 bases and the J gene end by 3 bases; junction bases not matched to a gene: 6. CDR3 amino acids: CASSPQDRVGNTIYF. The CDR3 DNA follows: TGTGCCAGCAGTCCTCAGGACAGGGTTGGAAACACCATATATTTT.

V gene TRBV5-1 combines with J gene TRBJ2-1; 8 bases map to TRBD1. With V trimmed by 4 bases and J by 3 bases, 12 bases remained unmatched. CDR3 length: 17 amino acids. CDR1 and CDR2 from the germline V gene are SGHRS and YFSETQ. The CDR3 here is CASSPPGTGFFYNEQFF. The CDR3, as DNA: TGCGCCAGCAGCCCGCCCGGGACAGGCTTTTTCTACAATGAGCAGTTCTTC.

This chain links TRBV11-2 with TRBJ2-1; D is perhaps TRBD1 (6 bases). The ends were cut back, 4 bases at V and 8 bases at J, with 15 bases in the middle. The germline V gene has CDR1 SGHAT and CDR2 FQNNGV. This CDR3 has 14 amino acids. CDR3 DNA sequence: TGTGCCAGCAGCTATAACAGGGTTCCGGATGAGCAGTTCTTC. It codes for CASSYNRVPDEQFF. Together with reference TRBV11-2 and TRBJ2-1, the CDR3 gives the full variable domain: EAGVAQSPRYKIIEKRQSVAFWCNPISGHATLYWYQQILGQGPKLLIQFQNNGVVDDSQLPKDRFSAERLKGVDSTLKIQPAKLEDSAVYLCASSYNRVPDEQFFGPGTRLTVL.

The DNA for the CDR3 is TGTGCCAGCAGTGTATTGGAGACCCAGTACTTC. Its translation: CASSVLETQYF. The gene calls are TRBV25-1 and TRBJ2-5; D is unresolved. Germline assignment: CDR1 MGHDK and CDR2 SYGVNS. Trimming shortened V by 4 bases and J by 5 bases, and 5 bases separated the two germline ends. This CDR3 region has 11 residues.

V is TRBV19 and J is TRBJ2-2; D may be TRBD2 (5 bases). There are 15 residues in the CDR3. Germline V gene sequence: CDR1 LNHDA, CDR2 SQIVND (reference sequence). Trimming stripped 5 bases from V and 1 base from J, with 11 bases between. The CDR3 bases are TGTGCCAGTAGTTTGATAGCGCGGAACACCGGGGAGCTGTTTTTT. Protein product: CASSLIARNTGELFF.

The J gene is TRBJ2-7, the V gene TRBV28, with 7 bases lining up with TRBD1. After removal of 6 bases from V and 0 bases from J, the junction contained 11 bases not matched to a gene. CDR1 is MDHEN and CDR2 is SYDVKM in the germline V gene. CDR3 size: 16 residues. CDR3 DNA: TGTGCCAGCAGACCGCCCCGGACAGGAGGCTCCTACGAGCAGTACTTC. It translates to CASRPPRTGGSYEQYF. Using reference TRBV28 and TRBJ2-7 for the parts outside the CDR3, the full variable domain is DVKVTQSSRYLVKRTGEKVFLECVQDMDHENMFWYRQDPGLGLRLIYFSYDVKMKEKGDIPEGYSVSREKKERFSLILESASTNQTSMYLCASRPPRTGGSYEQYFGPGTRLTVT.

The gene calls are TRBV24-1 and TRBJ2-7; TRBD2 matches at 15 bases. The CDR3 is 17 residues long. Germline CDR1 reads KGHDR; CDR2 reads SFDVKD. The V gene end was trimmed by 3 bases and the J gene end by 5 bases; junction bases not matched to a gene: 7. CDR3 in amino acids: CATSDPRTSGGANEQYF. The CDR3 nucleotides read TGTGCCACCAGTGATCCTCGGACTAGCGGGGGGGCCAACGAGCAGTACTTC.

V and J are TRBV28 and TRBJ2-2, with 9 bases that match TRBD1. Germline trimming cut 3 bases from V and 6 bases from J; bases unmatched to any gene: 5. The length of the CDR3 is 15 residues. Germline values: CDR1 MDHEN, CDR2 SYDVKM. The CDR3, as DNA: TGTGCCAGCAGTTTCACAGGGGGCTTTGCCGGGGAGCTGTTTTTT. Translating it yields CASSFTGGFAGELFF.

J is TRBJ1-2 and V is TRBV11-2, with TRBD1 matching over 7 bases. The V segment lost 1 base and the J segment 2 bases; nucleotides outside the gene matches: 4. Per the germline V gene, CDR1 is SGHAT and CDR2 is FQNNGV. The CDR3 is made up of 15 amino acids. CDR3 sequence reads: CASSLVEGANYGYTF. CDR3 bases: TGTGCCAGCAGCTTAGTGGAGGGGGCGAACTATGGCTACACCTTC. Filled out from reference TRBV11-2 and TRBJ1-2, the complete variable domain reads EAGVAQSPRYKIIEKRQSVAFWCNPISGHATLYWYQQILGQGPKLLIQFQNNGVVDDSQLPKDRFSAERLKGVDSTLKIQPAKLEDSAVYLCASSLVEGANYGYTFGSGTRLTVV.

This clone was recorded once. The chain uses TRBV18 and TRBJ1-2; D is perhaps TRBD1 (5 bases). Deletions cut 6 bases from V and 2 bases from J, with 13 bases between. The germline CDR1 and CDR2 sequences are KGHSH and LQKENI. The CDR3 consists of 14 residues. The CDR3 sequence: CASSSPTVNYGYTF. DNA for the CDR3: TGTGCCAGCTCCTCCCCGACAGTAAACTATGGCTACACCTTC.

This clone appeared many times. The chain employs TRBV6-5 and TRBJ1-6; TRBD1 agrees at 9 bases. The CDR3 length is 15 residues. Trimming cost V 6 bases and J 8 bases; bases outside gene matches: 8. The germline gives CDR1 MNHEY, CDR2 SVGAGI. The CDR3 is CASSPTGGGDSPLHF. CDR3 DNA: TGTGCCAGCAGCCCCACAGGGGGCGGTGATTCACCCCTCCACTTT.

This chain connects TRBV3-1 (or the pseudogene TRBV3-2) to TRBJ2-7, with 9 bases lining up with TRBD2. CDR1 and CDR2 (germline): LGHDT, YNNKEL (reference sequence). V lost 1 base, J lost 4 bases, and 5 bases stayed unmatched. The CDR3 sequence is 15 residues long. The CDR3 reads CASSQGPGLAYEQYF. CDR3 bases: TGTGCCAGCAGCCAAGGCCCGGGACTAGCATACGAGCAGTACTTC.

The chain employs TRBV5-6 and TRBJ2-1; weak D call: TRBD1 (6 bases). V lost 1 base and J 12 bases, leaving 11 bases between the germline ends. The V gene's germline CDR1 is SGHDT and CDR2 YYEEEE. This CDR3 region has 12 residues. The CDR3 DNA reads TGTGCCAGCAGCTTGTTTGGACAGCTGCAGTTCTTC. This encodes CASSLFGQLQFF.

The V gene is TRBV28, the J gene TRBJ1-6; TRBD1 matches at 10 bases. CDR3 length equals 15 residues. Germline V gene lookup returns CDR1 MDHEN and CDR2 SYDVKM. V dropped 4 bases and J dropped 9; count of bases not matched to a gene: 6. CDR3 coding DNA: TGTGCCAGCAGTTGGGGACAGGGGTTAGGTTCACCCCTCCACTTT. Its translation is CASSWGQGLGSPLHF. Variable domain in full (rest from reference TRBV28 and TRBJ1-6): DVKVTQSSRYLVKRTGEKVFLECVQDMDHENMFWYRQDPGLGLRLIYFSYDVKMKEKGDIPEGYSVSREKKERFSLILESASTNQTSMYLCASSWGQGLGSPLHFGNGTRLTVT.

A few counts support this clone. A much larger clone differs from this one at a single base, so this may be a read error. The identical CDR3 is also encoded by other nucleotide sequences in the sample. The chain combines TRBV5-1 with TRBJ2-2, with D possibly being TRBD1 (5 bases). The V gene lost 5 bases and the J gene lost 1 base, with 9 bases spanning the gap. Per the germline V gene, CDR1 is SGHRS and CDR2 is YFSETQ. This CDR3 comprises 14 residues. CDR3 coding DNA: TGCGCCAGCAGTTTTGACAGGAACACCGGGGAGCTGTTTTTT. Protein sequence: CASSFDRNTGELFF. The variable domain in full, completed from reference TRBV5-1 and TRBJ2-2, reads KAGVTQTPRYLIKTRGQQVTLSCSPISGHRSVSWYQQTPGQGLQFLFEYFSETQRNKGNFPGRFSGRQFSNSRSEMNVSTLELGDSALYLCASSFDRNTGELFFGEGSRLTVL.

The chain employs TRBV5-5 and TRBJ2-7; TRBD1 might be the D (5 bases). V was shortened by 3 bases and J by 6 bases, with 22 bases between the two germline ends. The germline V gene has CDR1 SGHKS and CDR2 YYEKEE (reference sequence). The CDR3 contains 16 residues. The DNA for the CDR3 is TGTGCCAGCAGCTCACGACAGACAGACCCCAGGGCCGAGCAGTACTTC. It translates to CASSSRQTDPRAEQYF.

The chain employs TRBV19 and TRBJ1-1; D uncertain. Germline loops: CDR1 LNHDA, CDR2 SQIVND (reference sequence). The length of the CDR3 is 13 residues. V was cut by 5 bases and J by 11 bases, with 18 bases left in between. CDR3 sequence reads: CASSEETPHRAFF. CDR3 DNA: TGTGCCAGTAGTGAGGAGACGCCTCATAGGGCTTTCTTT.

The V call is TRBV2, the J call TRBJ2-3, with D possibly matching TRBD2 (5 bases). V dropped 10 bases and J dropped 0 bases, with 17 bases sitting between them. This CDR3 is 15 amino acids long. Germline values: CDR1 SNHLY, CDR2 FYNNEI. The CDR3 spells CATQTDFSSTDTQYF. The DNA for the CDR3 is TGTGCCACCCAAACGGACTTTTCTAGCACAGATACGCAGTATTTT. The whole variable domain, remainder taken from reference TRBV2 and TRBJ2-3, is EPEVTQTPSHQVTQMGQEVILRCVPISNHLYFYWYRQILGQKVEFLVSFYNNEISEKSEIFDDQFSVERPDGSNFTLKIRSTKLEDSAMYFCATQTDFSSTDTQYFGPGTRLTVL.

The V gene is TRBV6-1, the J gene TRBJ1-1; D uncertain. This CDR3 is built from 12 residues. Germline V gene sequence: CDR1 MNHNS, CDR2 SASEGT. V shed 2 bases and J shed 12 bases, with 13 bases lying between them. The CDR3 sequence: CASSEFPGYTFF. The CDR3 region has the DNA TGTGCCAGCAGTGAATTTCCAGGTTATACTTTCTTT.

The chain joins TRBV6-5 to TRBJ1-6; possible D gene TRBD1, 5 bases. Germline assignment: CDR1 MNHEY and CDR2 SVGAGI. CDR3 length: 15 amino acids. The V gene lost 2 bases and the J gene lost 5 bases, with 10 bases spanning the gap. DNA of the CDR3: TGTGCCAGCAGTTACCGGGGGTTGGATAATTCACCCCTCCACTTT. This encodes CASSYRGLDNSPLHF.

The CDR3 DNA follows: TGTGCCAGCTCACCCGGGACAAAAGGCCGGGAGACCCAGTACTTC. Translating gives CASSPGTKGRETQYF. The V call is TRBV18, the J call TRBJ2-5; possibly TRBD1 for D (6 bases). This CDR3 contains 15 residues. The ends were cut back, 3 bases at V and 5 bases at J, with 16 bases in the middle. Germline V gives CDR1 KGHSH, CDR2 LQKENI.

This clone was seen a handful of times. The DNA of the CDR3 is TGTGCCAGCAGCCCTAGCCGGGACAGGGGTCCCTCCGAGCAGTACTTC. Translation gives CASSPSRDRGPSEQYF. This chain links TRBV5-4 with TRBJ2-7; 10 nucleotides line up with TRBD1. This CDR3 region has 16 residues. Unmatched junction bases numbered 13, after V lost 4 bases and J lost 6 bases. CDR1 and CDR2 from the germline V gene are SGHNT and YYREEE (reference sequence).

The gene calls are TRBV19 and TRBJ2-3; TRBD2 matches 9 bases. CDR1 is LNHDA, CDR2 SQIVND, per germline (reference sequence). This CDR3 is 15 amino acids long. J gave up 3 bases and V 5 bases, and 6 bases lay outside the gene matches. CDR3 sequence reads: CASSYSLAGTDTQYF. The CDR3 DNA reads TGTGCCAGTAGTTACTCTCTAGCGGGGACAGATACGCAGTATTTT.

The chain recombines TRBV21-1 with TRBJ1-3. TRBV21-1 is classified as a pseudogene. The CDR3 contains 16 residues. The CDR3: CASSSLEEVAGNTIYF. CDR3 bases: TGTGCCAGCAGCTCCCTGGAGGAGGTAGCTGGAAACACCATATATTTT.

This chain joins TRBV11-2 and TRBJ2-5; 8 bases fit TRBD1. The germline CDR1 and CDR2 sequences are SGHAT and FQNNGV. CDR3 length: 13 residues. Trimming at V came to 3 bases and at J to 3 bases, leaving 0 bases not matched to a gene. The CDR3 protein is CASSLGQEETQYF. CDR3 bases: TGTGCCAGCAGCTTGGGACAGGAAGAGACCCAGTACTTC.